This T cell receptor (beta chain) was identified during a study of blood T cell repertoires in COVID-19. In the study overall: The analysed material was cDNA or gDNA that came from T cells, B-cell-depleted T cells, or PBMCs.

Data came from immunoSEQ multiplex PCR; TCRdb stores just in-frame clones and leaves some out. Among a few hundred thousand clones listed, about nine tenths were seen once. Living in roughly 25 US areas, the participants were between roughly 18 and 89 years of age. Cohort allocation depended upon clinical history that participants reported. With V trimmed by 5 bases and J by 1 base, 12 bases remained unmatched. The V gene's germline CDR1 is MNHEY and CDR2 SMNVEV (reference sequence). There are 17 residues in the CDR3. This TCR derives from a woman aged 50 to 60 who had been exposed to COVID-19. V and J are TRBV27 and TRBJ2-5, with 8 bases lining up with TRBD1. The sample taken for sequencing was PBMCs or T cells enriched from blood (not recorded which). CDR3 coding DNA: TGTGCCAGCAGTACCCAGACAGGGGCGCGGATCCAAGAGACCCAGTACTTC. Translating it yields CASSTQTGARIQETQYF.